A single sample is the source of the 27 T cell receptor beta chains below, sequenced in a study of blood T cell repertoires in COVID-19. This table comes from immunoSEQ multiplex PCR, and its TCRdb copy is limited to in-frame clones, with some not included. The table records fewer than 350,000 clones, about 85% of them present only once. The sequencing sample was made of PBMCs or T cells enriched from blood (not recorded which). These receptors were collected from a woman aged 45-65 years who had recovered from COVID-19.

The chain couples TRBV11-3 to TRBJ2-1; TRBD2 agrees at 12 bases. CDR1 and CDR2 from the germline V gene are SGHNT and YENEEA. J lost 9 bases, V lost 0 bases, and 6 bases had no gene match. This CDR3 has 16 residues. The DNA for the CDR3 is TGTGCCAGCAGCTTAGATGGTCTAGCGGGAGGGGGTGAGCAGTTCTTC. It yields the protein CASSLDGLAGGGEQFF. The full variable domain, with the rest looked up from reference TRBV11-3 and TRBJ2-1, is EAGVVQSPRYKIIEKKQPVAFWCNPISGHNTLYWYLQNLGQGPELLIRYENEEAVDDSQLPKDRFSAERLKGVDSTLKIQPAELGDSAVYLCASSLDGLAGGGEQFFGPGTRLTVL.

This chain connects TRBV5-8 to TRBJ1-1, with a weak D call TRBD1 (6 bases). The CDR3 runs to 13 residues. The V and J ends lost 4 bases and 5 bases respectively, with 12 bases between them. The germline V gene encodes CDR1 SGHTS and CDR2 YDEGEE. CDR3 protein: CASSLHRATEAFF. The CDR3 DNA reads TGTGCCAGCAGCCTTCACAGGGCAACTGAAGCTTTCTTT.

The chain couples TRBV28 to TRBJ1-2, with D hard to call. The CDR3 is made up of 15 amino acids. Per germline, CDR1 MDHEN and CDR2 SYDVKM. Trimming left V 6 bases short and J 3 bases short, with 17 bases between. In nucleotides, the CDR3 is TGTGCCAGCAGCCTTGGGAGAGCGAGTGACTATGGCTACACCTTC. As protein: CASSLGRASDYGYTF.

The V and J genes are TRBV5-6 and TRBJ2-2; D might be TRBD2 (5 bases). Trimming stripped 1 base from V and 5 bases from J, with 12 bases between. Germline CDR1 and CDR2: SGHDT and YYEEEE. This CDR3 region has 15 residues. The CDR3, as DNA: TGTGCCAGCAGCTTGTCCGGGGTGTGGACCGGGGAGCTGTTTTTT. It is translated as CASSLSGVWTGELFF.

The chain combines TRBV19 with TRBJ1-3; no reliable D call. This CDR3 has 16 residues. The V end lost 5 bases, the J end lost 0 bases, and 14 bases lay between the germline ends. Germline loops: CDR1 LNHDA, CDR2 SQIVND (reference sequence). This CDR3 reads CASSPYLASSGNTIYF. The CDR3 DNA sequence: TGTGCCAGTAGTCCCTACCTCGCGAGCTCTGGAAACACCATATATTTT.

V gene TRBV30 combines with J gene TRBJ2-5, with D unresolved. Germline values: CDR1 GTSNPN, CDR2 SVGIG (reference sequence). With 1 base removed from V and 1 base from J, the gap between germline ends came to 10 bases. CDR3 length: 14 amino acids. The CDR3 nucleotides read TGTGCCTGGAGTGGCTGGGTAGCCCAAGAGACCCAGTACTTC. It encodes CAWSGWVAQETQYF.

The chain uses TRBV4-2 and TRBJ2-1; TRBD2 aligns across 9 bases. The CDR3 length is 15 residues. Germline CDR1 is LGHNA and CDR2 is YNFKEQ. The V gene end was trimmed by 0 bases and the J gene end by 8 bases; junction bases not matched to a gene: 5. The CDR3 protein is CASSQDPGLADEQFF. CDR3 coding DNA: TGTGCCAGCAGCCAAGATCCGGGACTAGCCGATGAGCAGTTCTTC.

The chain has TRBV7-6 and TRBJ2-2; D is uncertain. The CDR3 loop spans 13 amino acids. Looked up from germline, CDR1 is SGHVS and CDR2 is FNYEAQ. Trimming stripped 6 bases from V and 0 bases from J, with 5 bases between. The CDR3 bases are TGTGCCAGCAGTTCAACGAACACCGGGGAGCTGTTTTTT. Protein: CASSSTNTGELFF.

This clone was counted once. CDR3: CASKRQGTEAFF. CDR3 sequence (DNA): TGTGCCAGTAAGCGACAGGGCACTGAAGCTTTCTTT. The chain joins TRBV19 to TRBJ1-1; 7 bases are a match to TRBD1. The V and J ends lost 7 bases and 4 bases, in that order; junction bases with no gene match: 3. Germline assignment: CDR1 LNHDA and CDR2 SQIVND (reference sequence). This CDR3 region has 12 residues.

This chain joins TRBV10-1 and TRBJ2-7; no clear D. The ends were cut back, 4 bases at V and 3 bases at J, with 10 bases in the middle. Germline V gene lookup returns CDR1 WNHNN and CDR2 SYGVQD (reference sequence). The CDR3 extends over 13 amino acids. CDR3 amino acids: CASSADIGYEQYF. In nucleotides, the CDR3 is TGCGCCAGCAGTGCCGACATCGGCTACGAGCAGTACTTC.

The V gene is TRBV7-9, the J gene TRBJ1-2; TRBD1 is a possible D gene (5 bases). V lost 5 bases, J lost 2 bases, and 9 bases lay in between. The CDR3 is 13 residues long. Germline-derived CDR1 and CDR2 are SEHNR and FQNEAQ (reference sequence). CDR3 loop: CASSPDNNYGYTF. Written as DNA, the CDR3 is TGTGCCAGCAGCCCGGACAACAACTATGGCTACACCTTC.

This clone was seen ten or more times. The chain couples TRBV7-3 to TRBJ1-1, with D unresolved. The V and J ends lost 2 bases and 1 base respectively, with 5 bases between them. Per the germline V gene, CDR1 is SGHTA and CDR2 is FQGTGA. The CDR3 contains 13 residues. CDR3 region: CASSLGTNTEAFF. The CDR3 bases are TGTGCCAGCAGCTTAGGCACGAACACTGAAGCTTTCTTT.

The rearrangement links TRBV12-3 or TRBV12-4 to TRBJ1-1; D might be TRBD1 (6 bases). The CDR3 contains 11 residues. V was cut by 11 bases and J by 4 bases, with 11 bases left in between. CDR3 amino acids: CASGQITEAFF. CDR3 bases: TGTGCCTCCGGACAGATCACTGAAGCTTTCTTT.

This clone was detected only once. The chain uses TRBV5-6 and TRBJ1-1, with TRBD1 matching over 9 bases. The CDR3 is 15 amino acids. Looked up from germline, CDR1 is SGHDT and CDR2 is YYEEEE. V was pared by 2 bases and J by 5 bases, with 7 bases of the junction left unmatched. Here the CDR3 DNA reads TGTGCCAGCAGCTTTAACAGGGGGCGGTTTACTGAAGCTTTCTTT. This encodes CASSFNRGRFTEAFF.

The rearrangement links TRBV4-1 to TRBJ2-1; 13 bases fit TRBD2. The CDR3 has 18 residues. V trimming: 1 base; J trimming: 2 bases; junction bases outside the gene matches: 5. In germline, CDR1 is MGHRA, CDR2 YSYEKL. The CDR3 loop is CASSQGLAGGLAYNEQFF. CDR3 coding DNA: TGCGCCAGCAGCCAAGGACTAGCGGGAGGCCTCGCCTACAATGAGCAGTTCTTC.

The chain carries TRBV6-5 and TRBJ2-2; 8 bases are a match to TRBD2. The J segment lost 4 bases and the V segment lost 1 base, leaving 2 bases of the junction unmatched. The CDR3 length is 15 residues. Germline V gene data show CDR1 as MNHEY and CDR2 as SVGAGI. The CDR3 DNA reads as TGTGCCAGCAGTTACTACGGGGGGGTCACCGGGGAGCTGTTTTTT. This gives the protein CASSYYGGVTGELFF.

The J gene is TRBJ1-3, the V gene TRBV5-6; D unclear. V gave up 3 bases and J gave up 0 bases, with 10 bases separating them. CDR1 SGHDT and CDR2 YYEEEE come from the germline V gene. The CDR3 covers 15 residues. The DNA of the CDR3 is TGTGCCAGCAGCTCCTGGAGAATCTCTGGAAACACCATATATTTT. Its translation is CASSSWRISGNTIYF.

This CDR3 reads CASRDRTEKLFF. DNA for the CDR3: TGTGCCAGCCGGGACAGGACCGAAAAACTGTTTTTT. The chain has TRBV7-9 and TRBJ1-4; 8 positions agree with TRBD1. CDR3 length: 12 amino acids. Germline CDR1 and CDR2: SEHNR and FQNEAQ (reference sequence). The ends lost 8 bases at V and 8 bases at J; junction bases unmatched: 4.

The chain recombines TRBV7-9 with TRBJ1-2; D possibly corresponds to TRBD1 (5 bases). Germline CDR1 SEHNR, CDR2 FQNEAQ (reference sequence). Between the trimmed V and J ends, which lost 5 bases and 8 bases, there was a span of 18 bases. There are 14 residues in the CDR3. The CDR3 loop reads CASSPRYTGEGYTF. For the CDR3, the DNA is TGTGCCAGCAGCCCCCGCTACACAGGAGAGGGCTACACCTTC.

The chain joins TRBV19 to TRBJ1-3, with a tentative D call TRBD1 (5 bases). Trimming took 7 bases from V and 0 from J, leaving 25 bases between them. Germline V gene data show CDR1 as LNHDA and CDR2 as SQIVND (reference sequence). The CDR3 has 19 amino acids. For the CDR3, the DNA is TGTGCCAGTACCCCGACAAGCCACGACACAGGTCGCTCTGGAAACACCATATATTTT. This translates into CASTPTSHDTGRSGNTIYF.

The chain couples TRBV5-1 to TRBJ1-1; D remains unclear. The CDR3 consists of 10 residues. The ends were cut back, 3 bases at V and 11 bases at J, with 8 bases in the middle. Germline V gene sequence: CDR1 SGHRS, CDR2 YFSETQ. CDR3 amino acids: CASSSRAAFF. CDR3 nucleotide sequence: TGCGCCAGCAGCTCCCGTGCGGCTTTCTTT.

This clone was observed a single time. The gene calls are TRBV30 and TRBJ2-7; 7 bases agree with TRBD1. The CDR3 sequence is 13 residues long. V lost 4 bases, J lost 6 bases, and 9 bases stayed unmatched. Germline lookup yields CDR1 GTSNPN and CDR2 SVGIG (reference sequence). For the CDR3, the DNA is TGTGCCTGGAACCCTCAGGGGGTCGGCGAGCAGTACTTC. This encodes CAWNPQGVGEQYF.

The V call is TRBV7-9, the J call TRBJ1-5, with 7 positions matching TRBD1. With 2 bases clipped from V and 5 bases from J, the junction kept 6 bases outside the gene matches. Germline loops: CDR1 SEHNR, CDR2 FQNEAQ (reference sequence). The CDR3 length is 15 residues. The CDR3 protein is CASSLTGQWDQPQHF. In nucleotides, the CDR3 is TGTGCCAGCAGCTTAACGGGACAGTGGGATCAGCCCCAGCATTTT.

V usage is TRBV11-2 and J usage is TRBJ1-3, with D possibly matching TRBD1 (6 bases). V shed 0 bases and J shed 4 bases, with 10 bases lying between them. The CDR3 is 15 residues long. The germline V gene encodes CDR1 SGHAT and CDR2 FQNNGV. CDR3 nucleotides: TGTGCCAGCAGCTTAGAAGGGGGGGTCGGAAACACCATATATTTT. It encodes CASSLEGGVGNTIYF.

The gene calls are TRBV4-2 and TRBJ1-6, with TRBD1 matching over 7 bases. CDR1 is LGHNA and CDR2 is YNFKEQ in the germline V gene. Trimming removed 3 bases from V and 10 bases from J; junction bases left unmatched: 6. This CDR3 is 14 amino acids long. The CDR3 DNA is TGTGCCAGCAGCCAGAACAGGGGAGGCTCACCCCTCCACTTT. This codes for CASSQNRGGSPLHF.

The J gene is TRBJ1-2, the V gene TRBV2; D may be TRBD1 (6 bases). Per the germline V gene, CDR1 is SNHLY and CDR2 is FYNNEI. With 8 bases removed from V and 5 bases from J, the gap between germline ends came to 18 bases. This CDR3 has 14 amino acids. The CDR3 is CASGTQNFRYGYTF. DNA for the CDR3: TGTGCCAGCGGGACACAGAACTTTCGATATGGCTACACCTTC.

The CDR3 loop is CATSDSFGRTNTGELFF. The DNA for the CDR3 is TGTGCCACCAGTGACTCCTTTGGACGGACTAACACCGGGGAGCTGTTTTTT. The gene calls are TRBV24-1 and TRBJ2-2; possibly TRBD2 for D (5 bases). This CDR3 contains 17 residues. Trimming took off 4 bases at V and 2 bases at J, with 16 bases between the two ends. Germline CDR1 reads KGHDR; CDR2 reads SFDVKD.